This passage covers 29 T cell receptor beta chains from one sample sequenced in a study of cytomegalovirus exposure and HLA in healthy donors. Vbeta (60) and Jbeta (13) primers were used in the PCR. Clones were sequenced by immunoSEQ multiplex PCR, and TCRdb holds only the in-frame ones, with some missing. The sample lists 150,000 to 200,000 clones; 65% to 85% were seen once. Material: PBMCs. The receptors here all came from a boy younger than 10 in good health and CMV-seronegative.

This chain joins TRBV18 and TRBJ1-6, with 10 bases that match TRBD1. The CDR3 contains 17 residues. Unmatched junction bases numbered 9, after V lost 0 bases and J lost 10 bases. CDR1 and CDR2 (germline): KGHSH, LQKENI. In nucleotides, the CDR3 is TGTGCCAGCTCACCACCGGGACAGGGGACGCCGAGGTCACCCCTCCACTTT. As protein: CASSPPGQGTPRSPLHF.

This clone was seen a handful of times. The chain employs TRBV6-5 and TRBJ2-5, with a tentative D call TRBD2 (7 bases). V was cut by 0 bases and J by 4 bases, with 15 bases left in between. Germline V gene lookup returns CDR1 MNHEY and CDR2 SVGAGI. The CDR3 runs to 16 residues. The CDR3 sequence is CASSYSRGLAGETQYF. CDR3 bases: TGTGCCAGCAGTTACTCGAGGGGGTTAGCGGGAGAGACCCAGTACTTC.

The rearrangement links TRBV20-1 to TRBJ1-2; D is unclear. V was trimmed by 2 bases and J by 8 bases, leaving 9 bases between them. CDR1 is DFQATT, CDR2 SNEGSKA, per germline (reference sequence). This CDR3 has 11 amino acids. The CDR3, as DNA: TGCAGTGCTAGATCACCGGGGGGCTACACCTTC. Translation gives CSARSPGGYTF.

V usage is TRBV5-1 and J usage is TRBJ1-3; possible D gene TRBD1, 5 bases. This CDR3 region has 14 residues. Per the germline V gene, CDR1 is SGHRS and CDR2 is YFSETQ. V was trimmed by 2 bases and J by 8 bases, leaving 14 bases between them. The CDR3 protein is CASSFSGPWDTIYF. The CDR3 DNA is TGCGCCAGCAGCTTCTCAGGGCCTTGGGACACCATATATTTT.

This clone was seen once. The chain combines TRBV11-2 with TRBJ2-1; D remains ambiguous. V was pared by 3 bases and J by 6 bases, with 6 bases between. Germline V CDR1 and CDR2: SGHAT, FQNNGV. The CDR3 extends over 12 amino acids. The CDR3 DNA follows: TGTGCCAGCAGCTTTATCGGCAATGAGCAGTTCTTC. This translates into CASSFIGNEQFF.

The genes are TRBV6-5 and TRBJ1-2; TRBD1 might be the D (6 bases). The CDR3 is 14 amino acids. Germline values: CDR1 MNHEY, CDR2 SVGAGI. V lost 6 bases and J lost 2, with 13 bases in between. As DNA, the CDR3 is TGTGCCAGCAGCCCCAGGACAGAGAACTATGGCTACACCTTC. It translates to CASSPRTENYGYTF.

This rearrangement joins TRBV7-6 to TRBJ1-6; 10 nucleotides agree with TRBD1. This CDR3 is 18 amino acids long. The germline V gene has CDR1 SGHVS and CDR2 FNYEAQ. J was trimmed by 4 bases and V by 0 bases; bases with no gene match: 6. The CDR3 spells CASSLAPWTGGYNSPLHF. The CDR3 DNA is TGTGCCAGCAGCTTAGCCCCCTGGACAGGGGGGTATAATTCACCCCTCCACTTT.

The chain couples TRBV10-3 to TRBJ2-2; tentative D call: TRBD1 (6 bases). V lost 0 bases to trimming and J lost 3 bases, with 11 bases between them. This CDR3 comprises 16 residues. Per the germline V gene, CDR1 is ENHRY and CDR2 is SYGVKD. CDR3 sequence: CAISESSPGDTGELFF. The CDR3 DNA reads as TGTGCCATCAGTGAGTCAAGCCCAGGGGACACCGGGGAGCTGTTTTTT.

The chain joins TRBV29-1 to TRBJ2-5; TRBD2 matches 13 bases. The germline CDR1 and CDR2 sequences are SQVTM and ANQGSEA. The CDR3 runs 15 residues. The J segment lost 2 bases and the V segment lost 5 bases, leaving 5 bases of the junction unmatched. DNA of the CDR3: TGCAGCGTTATAAGGGGACTAGCGGGGCAAGAGACCCAGTACTTC. Encoded protein: CSVIRGLAGQETQYF.

This chain uses TRBV7-9 with TRBJ2-1; 10 bases map to TRBD2. The CDR3 contains 17 residues. Germline CDR1 reads SEHNR; CDR2 reads FQNEAQ (reference sequence). J lost 4 bases, V lost 6 bases, and 12 bases had no gene match. CDR3: CASRPNLAGGLYNEQFF. For the CDR3, the DNA is TGTGCCAGCAGGCCCAACTTAGCGGGGGGCCTATACAATGAGCAGTTCTTC.

This sequence joins TRBV5-8 and TRBJ2-1; TRBD2 is a possible D gene (6 bases). There are 13 residues in the CDR3. Trimming shortened V by 1 base and J by 6 bases, and 8 bases separated the two germline ends. CDR1 and CDR2 (germline): SGHTS, YDEGEE. The CDR3, as DNA: TGTGCCAGCAGCTTGATAGCGGTCAATGAGCAGTTCTTC. It yields the protein CASSLIAVNEQFF.

This chain joins TRBV6-5 and TRBJ1-1; the D gene is possibly TRBD1 (6 bases). Germline V gene lookup returns CDR1 MNHEY and CDR2 SVGAGI. The CDR3 length is 15 residues. V was cut by 6 bases and J by 1 base, with 15 bases left in between. CDR3 loop: CASSRILQGNTEAFF. As DNA, the CDR3 is TGTGCCAGCAGCCGTATCCTACAGGGGAACACTGAAGCTTTCTTT.

The chain is built from TRBV10-3 and TRBJ2-1; TRBD2 agrees at 10 bases. V shed 9 bases, J shed 0 bases, and the junction held 8 bases outside the gene matches. CDR3 length: 16 amino acids. Per the germline V gene, CDR1 is ENHRY and CDR2 is SYGVKD. The CDR3 DNA is TGTGCCATATCCGGGACTAGCGAGTCCTCCTACAATGAGCAGTTCTTC. Translated: CAISGTSESSYNEQFF.

This clone was seen a handful of times. This chain connects TRBV5-1 to TRBJ2-5; the D is unclear. Germline V gene lookup returns CDR1 SGHRS and CDR2 YFSETQ. Deletions cut 0 bases from V and 2 bases from J, with 14 bases between. The CDR3 has 16 amino acids. This chain's CDR3 is CASSLAGGSLQETQYF. In DNA, the CDR3 is TGCGCCAGCAGCTTGGCCGGCGGCAGCTTACAAGAGACCCAGTACTTC. The whole variable domain, remainder taken from reference TRBV5-1 and TRBJ2-5, is KAGVTQTPRYLIKTRGQQVTLSCSPISGHRSVSWYQQTPGQGLQFLFEYFSETQRNKGNFPGRFSGRQFSNSRSEMNVSTLELGDSALYLCASSLAGGSLQETQYFGPGTRLLVL.

The chain carries TRBV12-2 and TRBJ1-1; no check of the table's D call, TRBD1, against the DNA was made. TRBV12-2 is flagged as a pseudogene. This CDR3 comprises 18 residues. The CDR3 DNA sequence: TGTGCAAGTCGCTTAGCGAGGCAGGGGGCGCGGGTGAGGACTGAAGCTTTCTTT. This sequence encodes CASRLARQGARVRTEAFF.

The rearrangement links TRBV4-1 to TRBJ2-7, with TRBD2 identical over 12 bases. The CDR3 runs 16 residues. V was clipped by 4 bases and J by 6 bases; unmatched bases: 10. In germline, CDR1 is MGHRA, CDR2 YSYEKL. The CDR3 region has the DNA TGCGCCAGCAGCCCCGGACTAGCGGGGAAATCAAGCGAGCAGTACTTC. Amino acid sequence: CASSPGLAGKSSEQYF.

This clone occurred a few times. This chain uses TRBV25-1 with TRBJ2-3, with 14 bases lining up with TRBD2. The germline CDR1 and CDR2 sequences are MGHDK and SYGVNS. The ends lost 5 bases at V and 5 bases at J; junction bases unmatched: 6. CDR3 length: 16 amino acids. CDR3 sequence: CASSKTSGGGGDTQYF. CDR3 nucleotides: TGTGCCAGCAGTAAGACTAGCGGGGGGGGTGGAGATACGCAGTATTTT.

The rearrangement links TRBV5-1 to TRBJ2-1; 9 bases match TRBD1. CDR3 length equals 15 residues. The germline V gene has CDR1 SGHRS and CDR2 YFSETQ. The V segment lost 2 bases and the J segment 8 bases; nucleotides outside the gene matches: 8. CDR3 amino acids: CASSLRTGVFHEQFF. The DNA for the CDR3 is TGCGCCAGCAGCTTACGGACAGGGGTATTCCATGAGCAGTTCTTC.

This rearrangement joins TRBV4-2 to TRBJ2-1, with no clear D. Trimming left V 1 base short and J 9 bases short, with 10 bases between. CDR1 is LGHNA, CDR2 YNFKEQ, per germline. The CDR3 is made up of 13 amino acids. The CDR3 loop reads CASSQAEFGEQFF. In DNA form, the CDR3 reads TGTGCCAGCAGCCAAGCGGAGTTTGGTGAGCAGTTCTTC.

The chain uses TRBV25-1 and TRBJ1-2; D not resolved. The CDR3 sequence is 13 residues long. CDR1 is MGHDK, CDR2 SYGVNS, per germline. The V end lost 7 bases, the J end lost 4 bases, and 13 bases lay between the germline ends. Written as DNA, the CDR3 is TGTGCCAGCACTCTCGGGGAGGGCTATGGCTACACCTTC. As protein: CASTLGEGYGYTF.

The chain links TRBV9 to TRBJ2-5; the match to TRBD2 covers 11 bases. Germline V CDR1 and CDR2: SGDLS, YYNGEE. There are 16 residues in the CDR3. Trimming at V came to 4 bases and at J to 2 bases, leaving 7 bases not matched to a gene. CDR3 residues: CASSLGVAGGQETQYF. The CDR3, as DNA: TGTGCCAGCAGCTTAGGAGTAGCGGGGGGGCAAGAGACCCAGTACTTC.

Concerning this clone itself: One end of the junction fails to match germline, which may point to a read error. This chain's CDR3 is CANSFQDSSGDTQYF. CDR3 bases: TGTGCCAACAGCTTCCAGGACTCATCCGGGGATACGCAGTATTTT. The chain links TRBV9 to TRBJ2-3; possible D gene TRBD2, 5 bases. The CDR3 totals 15 residues. Germline CDR1 reads SGDLS; CDR2 reads YYNGEE.

The rearrangement uses TRBV27 and TRBJ1-5; D is undetermined. Germline CDR1 reads MNHEY; CDR2 reads SMNVEV (reference sequence). The CDR3 consists of 14 residues. V was shortened by 3 bases and J by 3 bases, with 9 bases between the two germline ends. CDR3 loop: CASSFSRYNQPQHF. In DNA form, the CDR3 reads TGTGCCAGCAGTTTTTCACGGTACAATCAGCCCCAGCATTTT.

This clone was seen a single time. The chain recombines TRBV6-1 with TRBJ1-6; D uncertain. The germline V gene encodes CDR1 MNHNS and CDR2 SASEGT. This CDR3 has 15 residues. V gave up 3 bases and J gave up 7 bases, with 13 bases separating them. CDR3 nucleotides: TGTGCCAGCAGTGAGTCGGTCCCGGGGAATTCACCCCTCCACTTT. Translating gives CASSESVPGNSPLHF.

J is TRBJ1-4 and V is TRBV13; perhaps TRBD1 as D (6 bases). Germline V gives CDR1 PRHDT, CDR2 FYEKMQ (reference sequence). Trimming removed 0 bases at V and 8 bases at J, with 10 bases between. This CDR3 is 14 amino acids long. For the CDR3, the DNA is TGTGCCAGCAGCTTAGGCCGAGGGGGAGAAAAACTGTTTTTT. Encoded protein: CASSLGRGGEKLFF.

This chain connects TRBV10-2 to TRBJ1-5; D is unresolved. This CDR3 contains 15 residues. CDR1 and CDR2 from the germline V gene are WSHSY and SAAADI. V was shortened by 1 base and J by 0 bases, with 7 bases between the two germline ends. CDR3 bases: TGCGCCAGCAGTGAGTTTCAGTATAGCAATCAGCCCCAGCATTTT. This codes for CASSEFQYSNQPQHF.

This clone appeared a single time. V is TRBV27 and J is TRBJ2-3, with D hard to call. This CDR3 spans 15 amino acids. V lost 2 bases to trimming and J lost 3 bases, with 12 bases between them. Looked up from germline, CDR1 is MNHEY and CDR2 is SMNVEV (reference sequence). The CDR3 protein is CASSLGSLRTDTQYF. As DNA, the CDR3 is TGTGCCAGCAGTTTAGGTAGCCTCCGGACAGATACGCAGTATTTT.

With respect to this clone: One end of the junction fails to match germline, which may point to a read error. The chain joins TRBV6-6 to TRBJ1-2, with 10 nucleotides matching TRBD1. This CDR3 comprises 15 residues. CDR1 is MNHNY, CDR2 SVGAGI, per germline (reference sequence). The CDR3 sequence is CASSYRGQGNYGCTF. The CDR3 DNA reads TGTGCCAGCAGTTATAGGGGACAGGGGAACTATGGCTGCACCTTC.

The chain links TRBV27 to TRBJ2-3; 11 bases map to TRBD2. V was clipped by 9 bases and J by 2 bases; unmatched bases: 7. The germline V gene encodes CDR1 MNHEY and CDR2 SMNVEV (reference sequence). The length of the CDR3 is 15 residues. CDR3 sequence reads: CASARLAGNTDTQYF. CDR3 nucleotide sequence: TGTGCCAGTGCCCGACTAGCGGGGAACACAGATACGCAGTATTTT.